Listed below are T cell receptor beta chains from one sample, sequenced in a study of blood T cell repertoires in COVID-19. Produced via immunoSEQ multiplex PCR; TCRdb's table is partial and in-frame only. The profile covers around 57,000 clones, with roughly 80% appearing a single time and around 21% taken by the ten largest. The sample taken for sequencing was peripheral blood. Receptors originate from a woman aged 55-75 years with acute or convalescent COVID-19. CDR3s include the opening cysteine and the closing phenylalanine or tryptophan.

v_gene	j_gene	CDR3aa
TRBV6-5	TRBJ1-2	CASTQNGQGIYGYTF
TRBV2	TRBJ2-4	CASSAGTGKNIQYF
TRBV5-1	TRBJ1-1	CASSWDRGRTEAFF
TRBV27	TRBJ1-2	CASTATSSSGYTF
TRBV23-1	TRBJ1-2	CASSKPGGQNYGYTF
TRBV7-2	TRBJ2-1	CASSLTSGTGQRGGYEQFF
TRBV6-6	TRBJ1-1	CAIMRNTEAFF
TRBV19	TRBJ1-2	CASSTILDARADGYTF
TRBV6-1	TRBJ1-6	CASSEGQNSPLHF
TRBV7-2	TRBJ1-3	CASSLGSFEADPGNTIYF
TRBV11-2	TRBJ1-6	CASSLAGEAYNSPLHF
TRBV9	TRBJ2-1	CASSVDIEPTSGGPNEQFF
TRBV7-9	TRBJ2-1	CASSFLAGGLLWEQFF
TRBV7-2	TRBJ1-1	CASSLPGQGEAEAFF
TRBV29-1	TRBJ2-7	CSVSGGTYEQYF
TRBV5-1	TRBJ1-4	CASSPPTELLSTNEKLFF
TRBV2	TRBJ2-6	CASSEREGGSGANVLTF